This T cell receptor beta chain is from a study of Graves' ophthalmopathy and Graves' hyperthyroidism (dated by TCRdb to 2016 to 2019). Notes on the research overall: Hyperthyroidism was considered stable if no progression to ophthalmopathy occurred within 18 months of follow-up. The study used signatures of the TCR beta repertoire to tell Graves' ophthalmopathy apart from Graves' hyperthyroidism and to predict which patients would progress to ophthalmopathy. To explore V-J signatures distinguishing ophthalmopathy from hyperthyroidism, a discovery set of 100 patients (43 ophthalmopathy, some 57 stable hyperthyroidism) was enrolled. An independent validation cohort comprised around 20 hyperthyroidism patients and roughly 15 patients who later progressed from hyperthyroidism to ophthalmopathy. Following sample collection, hyperthyroidism patients were given methimazole at a starting dose of 30 mg daily, and ophthalmopathy patients were given high-dose intravenous methylprednisolone. T-cell repertoires of thyroid tissue and blood were compared in over five hyperthyroidism patients. In total, some 130 blood samples were TCR-sequenced: 40 to 45 ophthalmopathy, approximately 75 hyperthyroidism and roughly 17 hyperthyroidism-to-ophthalmopathy patients. The research as a whole found: Among expanded thyroid clonotypes with frequency above 0.001, most also showed up in blood, which suggests that blood repertoires may reflect the thyroid immune response. In validation, the model predicted ophthalmopathy progression with more than 70% sensitivity and 72.22% specificity; more than ten predicted patients were CT-confirmed with GO in a median of 6.5 months. In cross-validation, the 13-signature model distinguished ophthalmopathy from stable hyperthyroidism with approximately 88% sensitivity and around 82% specificity, and in the test set the corresponding values were around 78% and 73%. Sample size was not statistically predetermined, and group allocation was not concealed from the investigators.

Including cysteine and phenylalanine, the CDR3 has 14 amino acids. Here the CDR3 DNA is all that survives: 42 bases in frame from base 1. Clipping removes 5 bases from V and 2 bases from J, with 4 as the unmatched junction base count. Patients with hyperthyroidism were aged 18 to 65 years, had been newly diagnosed, and had a disease duration of less than 2 months. Patients with other autoimmune diseases, uncontrolled infections, pregnancy or lactation were excluded from the study. Diagnosis was based on clinical symptoms, serum thyroxine, TRAb, thyroid ultrasound and orbital computed tomography. Total RNA was extracted with Trizol reagent and quality-checked on an Agilent 2100 Bioanalyzer. For repertoire sequencing, TCR beta CDR3 regions were amplified from RNA transcripts. HTBI primers and the Qiagen OneStep RT-PCR kit were used in a first-round RT-PCR, which was followed by a second-round multiplex PCR, size selection and purification. Sequencing of the libraries was carried out on an Illumina HiSeq2000 in paired-end mode with 100 bp reads. As for how the authors treated the data: SOAPnuke was used to process the reads, throwing out any read that had adapters, had uncalled bases, had a mean Phred below 15, or lacked an exact constant-primer or identifier match. COPE v1.2.5 was used to merge the high-quality paired reads. Each unique nucleotide sequence was treated as a clonotype, and MiTCR v1.1 was used to align the clonotypes to the IMGT TRB V, D and J references. The analysis was limited to V-J combinations with a frequency above 0.0001, which together covered more than 98% of repertoires. For each V-J combination, a TCR clonal expansion and chaos score was defined as the ratio of F50 clonal expansion to chaos observed in the TCRdist matrix. Welch's t-statistics and random forest were used to reduce the features to some 13 V-J combinations, which were then used as input to a naive Bayes classifier. The similarity between thyroid and blood repertoires was quantified using the Morisita-Horn index. Clones were called with MiXCR by TCRdb after fastp trimmed the public reads at Q25, and only in-frame beta chains were retained. Rows merge per CDR3 protein into single entries with the most common DNA and genes. V and J calls and clone size were set by TCRdb, not the authors. Counted in this sample were roughly 1.1 million distinct CDR3 sequences; roughly two fifths of them appeared once. The top ten hold around 10% of the sample.

Points on this clonotype: Its recognized antigen is unknown. Qualities for individual bases were not recorded, and no much larger clone is one base off.

The source material was peripheral blood or thyroid tissue (not recorded which). The V gene is TRBV12-3 or TRBV12-4 and the J gene is TRBJ1-2, and TRBD1 aligns with 8 junction nucleotides. This receptor was taken from an adult man with Graves' hyperthyroidism. The sequenced DNA is TGTGCCAGCAGTGGGGACAGGAAGAACTATGGCTACACCTTC. The translation is CASSGDRKNYGYTF.